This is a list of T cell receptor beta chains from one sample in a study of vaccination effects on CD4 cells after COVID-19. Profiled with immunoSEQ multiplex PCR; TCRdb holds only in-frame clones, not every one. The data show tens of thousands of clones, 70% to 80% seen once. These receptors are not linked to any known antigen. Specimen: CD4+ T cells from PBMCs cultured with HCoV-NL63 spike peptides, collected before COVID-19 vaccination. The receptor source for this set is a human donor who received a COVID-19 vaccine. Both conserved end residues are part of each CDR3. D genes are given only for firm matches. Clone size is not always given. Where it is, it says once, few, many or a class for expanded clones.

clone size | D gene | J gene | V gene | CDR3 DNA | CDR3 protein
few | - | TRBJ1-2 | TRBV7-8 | TGTGCCAGCAGCTTAGCGGCTGGGGCTCGGGGTGGCTACACCTTC | CASSLAAGARGGYTF
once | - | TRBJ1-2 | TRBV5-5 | TGTGCCAGCAGCTTGACAGGAAGTCGGGGCACCTTC | CASSLTGSRGTF
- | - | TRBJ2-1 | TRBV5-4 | TGTGCCAGCAGCCCTGGACCGAGACAGGAAGCATACAATGAGCAGTTCTTC | CASSPGPRQEAYNEQFF
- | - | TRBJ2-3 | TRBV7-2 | TGTGCCAGCAGCTTAAGGGGGAGCCTGGATACGCAGTATTTT | CASSLRGSLDTQYF
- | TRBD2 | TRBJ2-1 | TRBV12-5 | TGTGCTAGTGGTTTGCCCCAGCGGGAGGGCTACAATGAGCAGTTCTTC | CASGLPQREGYNEQFF
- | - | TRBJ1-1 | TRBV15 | TGTGCCACCAGCAGAGATTTCGCAGCGAACACTGAAGCTTTCTTT | CATSRDFAANTEAFF
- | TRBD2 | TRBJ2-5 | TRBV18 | TGTGCCAGCTCACCACGAGCGGGGGGGCAGGAGACCCAGTACTTC | CASSPRAGGQETQYF
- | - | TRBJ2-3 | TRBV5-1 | TGCGCCAGCAGCCACGGGACGGCCACAGATACGCAGTATTTT | CASSHGTATDTQYF
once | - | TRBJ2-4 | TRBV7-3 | TGTGCCAGCAGCTTAGGGGGGACCAAAAACATTCAGTACTTC | CASSLGGTKNIQYF
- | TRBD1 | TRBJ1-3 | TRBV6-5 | TGTGCCAGCAGTAGGGACAGGGGATCTGGAAACACCATATATTTT | CASSRDRGSGNTIYF
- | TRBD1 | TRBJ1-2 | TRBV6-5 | TGTGCCAGCAGCAAAACAGGGGGCGCCCGCTATGGCTACACCTTC | CASSKTGGARYGYTF
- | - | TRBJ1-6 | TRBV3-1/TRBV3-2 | TGTGCCAGCGGCGGGGGGTCGAATTCACCCCTCCACTTT | CASGGGSNSPLHF
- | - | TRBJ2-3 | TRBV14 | TGTGCCAGCAGCCAAGGTACAGTCTCTAAGGCAGATACGCAGTATTTT | CASSQGTVSKADTQYF
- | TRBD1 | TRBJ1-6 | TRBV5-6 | TGTGCCAGCAGCTCGGACAGGAATTCACCCCTCCACTTT | CASSSDRNSPLHF
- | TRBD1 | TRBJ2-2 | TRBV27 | TGTGCCAGCAGTCGACAGGGTGTCGGGGAGCTGTTTTTT | CASSRQGVGELFF
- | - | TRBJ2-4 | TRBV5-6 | TGTGCCAGCAGCCCGGAGGCTGCTGGGGTTCAGTACTTC | CASSPEAAGVQYF
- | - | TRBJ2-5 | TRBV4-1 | TGCGCCAGCAGCCAAGATGCCAGGGGCCGACAAGAGACCCAGTACTTC | CASSQDARGRQETQYF
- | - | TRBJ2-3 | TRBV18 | TGTGCCAGCTCACTTCTACAGGCCACGAGCACAGATACGCAGTATTTT | CASSLLQATSTDTQYF
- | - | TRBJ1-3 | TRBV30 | TGTGCCTGGAGTGTACAGGGTGGATTTGTCTCTGGAAACACCATATATTTT | CAWSVQGGFVSGNTIYF
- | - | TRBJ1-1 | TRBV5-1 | TGCGCCAGCAGCTTGGCCCAGGTAAGCACTGAAGCTTTCTTT | CASSLAQVSTEAFF
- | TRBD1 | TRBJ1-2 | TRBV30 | TGTGCCTGGACCCACCAGGGGGGCTATGGCTACACCTTC | CAWTHQGGYGYTF
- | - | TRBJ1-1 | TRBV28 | TGTGCCAGCAGCATAACGCTCAGGAACACTGAAGCTTTCTTT | CASSITLRNTEAFF
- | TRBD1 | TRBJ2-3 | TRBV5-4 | TGTGCCAGCAGCGAGGACCAGGACAGGATTCCAGATACGCAGTATTTT | CASSEDQDRIPDTQYF
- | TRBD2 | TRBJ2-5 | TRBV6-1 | TGTGCCAGCAGTGAGGGACTAGCGGGGGGTTTGGAGACCCAGTACTTC | CASSEGLAGGLETQYF
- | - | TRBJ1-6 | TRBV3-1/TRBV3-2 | TGTGCCAGCAGCCCCTTAAGGGCCGATAATTCACCCCTCCACTTT | CASSPLRADNSPLHF
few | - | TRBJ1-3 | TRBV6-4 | TGTGCCACCGTCGACCTGGGGGACACCATATATTTT | CATVDLGDTIYF
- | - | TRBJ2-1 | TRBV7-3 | TGTGCCAGCAGCTTCCTTCCCGGGACAAATGAGCAGTTCTTC | CASSFLPGTNEQFF
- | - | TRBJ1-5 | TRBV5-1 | TGCGCCAGCAGCTTGGAAGGGGGGAGTCAGCCCCAGCATTTT | CASSLEGGSQPQHF
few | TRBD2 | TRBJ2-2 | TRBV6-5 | TGTGCCAGTAAGACTAGCCCGACGAACACCGGGGAGCTGTTTTTT | CASKTSPTNTGELFF
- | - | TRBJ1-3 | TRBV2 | TGTGCCAGCAGTGAGCGTTACTCTGGAAACACCATATATTTT | CASSERYSGNTIYF
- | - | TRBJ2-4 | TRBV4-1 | TGCGCCAGCAGCCGAGTAGCGTCAGATAAAAACATTCAGTACTTC | CASSRVASDKNIQYF
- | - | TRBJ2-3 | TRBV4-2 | TGTGCCAGCAGCCAATATGAGGGATCAGCCACAGATACGCAGTATTTT | CASSQYEGSATDTQYF
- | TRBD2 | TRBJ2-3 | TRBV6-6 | TGTGCCAGCAGTAGGACTAGCGGGTTCACAGATACGCAGTATTTT | CASSRTSGFTDTQYF
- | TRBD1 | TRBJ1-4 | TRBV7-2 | TGTGCCAGCAGCCACGCCGATGGAAGACAGGGGCGTGAAAAACTGTTTTTT | CASSHADGRQGREKLFF
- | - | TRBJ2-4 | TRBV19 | TGTGCCAGTAGTGGGCAGGGGAAAAACATTCAGTACTTC | CASSGQGKNIQYF
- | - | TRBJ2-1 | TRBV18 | TGTGCCAGCTCACCACAACGGAGCTCCTACAATGAGCAGTTCTTC | CASSPQRSSYNEQFF
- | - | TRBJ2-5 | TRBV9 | TGTGCCAGCAGCGCAGATTTAGGGGTCCAAGAGACCCAGTACTTC | CASSADLGVQETQYF
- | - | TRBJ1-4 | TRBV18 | TGTGCCAGCTCACGCACCGTCGGATCTAATGAAAAACTGTTTTTT | CASSRTVGSNEKLFF
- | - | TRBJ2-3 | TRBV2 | TGTGCCAGCAGTGAGCCAGATACGCAGTATTTT | CASSEPDTQYF
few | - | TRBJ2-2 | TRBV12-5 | TGTGCTAGTGGTTTGACGGGGTTAACCGGGGAGCTGTTTTTT | CASGLTGLTGELFF
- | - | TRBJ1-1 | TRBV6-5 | TGTGCCAGCAGTTACCGTCCGCTTAAGGGCACTGAAGCTTTCTTT | CASSYRPLKGTEAFF
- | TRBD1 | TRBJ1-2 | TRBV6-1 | TGTGCCAGCAGTGACGGGACAGGCTATGGCTACACCTTC | CASSDGTGYGYTF
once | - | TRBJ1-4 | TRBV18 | TGTGCCAGCTCACCATCCGCAGGGGTTTTTAATGAAAAACTGTTTTTT | CASSPSAGVFNEKLFF
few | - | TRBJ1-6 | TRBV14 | TGTGCCAGCAGCCGGCCGGGTGGGAGTTCACCCCTCCACTTT | CASSRPGGSSPLHF
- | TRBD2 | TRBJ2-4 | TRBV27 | TGTGCCAGCAGTTCGGGGGGAATAGCCAAAAACATTCAGTACTTC | CASSSGGIAKNIQYF
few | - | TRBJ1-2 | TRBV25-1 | TGTGCCACACAATACAGGGACGGGGTTAGCTACACCTTC | CATQYRDGVSYTF
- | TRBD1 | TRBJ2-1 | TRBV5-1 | TGCGCCAGCAGCTTCTCCAGGGGGAATGAGCAGTTCTTC | CASSFSRGNEQFF
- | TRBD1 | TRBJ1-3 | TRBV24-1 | TGTGCCACCAGTGACGCAGGGGGCCCAGGAAACACCATATATTTT | CATSDAGGPGNTIYF
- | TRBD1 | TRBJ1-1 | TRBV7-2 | TGTGCCAGCAGCCGGACGGGACAGGTAAACACTGAAGCTTTCTTT | CASSRTGQVNTEAFF
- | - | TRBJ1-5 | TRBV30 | TGTGCCTGGGAAGGACTGTACCCGAATCAGCCCCAGCATTTT | CAWEGLYPNQPQHF
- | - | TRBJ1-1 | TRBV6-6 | TGTGCCAGCAGCCGACAGAACACTGAAGCTTTCTTT | CASSRQNTEAFF
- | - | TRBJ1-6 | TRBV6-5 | TGTGCCAGCAGCTTGGTTAATTCACCCCTCCACTTT | CASSLVNSPLHF
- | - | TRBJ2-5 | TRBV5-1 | TGCGCCAGCAGCAGTGGGTCGGGGGCGCTGAAGACCCAGTACTTC | CASSSGSGALKTQYF